The next 27 T cell receptor beta chains were all read from a single sample in a study of CD8 T cells in ankylosing spondylitis. Study-level points and caveats: What seemed typical of ankylosing spondylitis blood was a TCR beta motif built from roughly eight highly homologous variants.

TCRdb redid the calling of the 5' RACE reads with MiXCR, one entry per CDR3 protein. Of hundreds of thousands of distinct CDR3 sequences listed, roughly 26% were seen once; the top ten hold 0.75% to 0.9%. No antigens are known for them. The specimen sequenced was blood, either unsorted or a sorted T cell fraction (not recorded which). The receptor set was obtained from a male donor with ankylosing spondylitis.

The chain uses TRBV6-5 and TRBJ2-5, with D unclear. CDR1 and CDR2 (germline): MNHEY, SVGAGI. This CDR3 is 12 amino acids long. V lost 5 bases, J lost 5 bases, and 9 bases lay in between. CDR3 in amino acids: CASSRPLETQYF. The CDR3 DNA reads TGTGCCAGCAGTCGACCGCTTGAGACCCAGTACTTC.

A few counts support this clonotype. The rearrangement joins TRBV10-3 to TRBJ2-2; D possibly matches TRBD1 or TRBD2 (5 bases each). The CDR3 runs to 14 residues. Deletions cut 2 bases from V and 3 bases from J, with 7 bases between. CDR1 is ENHRY and CDR2 is SYGVKD in the germline V gene. CDR3 nucleotide sequence: TGTGCCATCAGTGAGGGGACGGACACCGGGGAGCTGTTTTTT. Its translation: CAISEGTDTGELFF.

There are a few counts of this clonotype. The chain has TRBV20-1 and TRBJ1-5; 8 bases align to TRBD1. Looked up from germline, CDR1 is DFQATT and CDR2 is SNEGSKA (reference sequence). V was pared by 3 bases and J by 7 bases, with 11 bases of the junction left unmatched. This CDR3 comprises 15 residues. Here the CDR3 DNA reads TGCAGTGCTAGGAAAGGCCAGGGGGCGAACCAGCCCCAGCATTTT. Its protein product is CSARKGQGANQPQHF.

This sequence joins TRBV4-2 and TRBJ2-7; 7 bases align to TRBD2. The CDR3 spans 13 residues. CDR1 LGHNA and CDR2 YNFKEQ come from the germline V gene. V trimming: 1 base; J trimming: 7 bases; junction bases outside the gene matches: 4. The CDR3 reads CASSQAPGGEQYV. The CDR3 nucleotides read TGTGCCAGCAGCCAAGCCCCGGGGGGAGAGCAGTACGTC.

This clonotype was seen only a few times. The chain couples TRBV7-8 to TRBJ2-3, with 11 bases that match TRBD2. The germline V gene has CDR1 SGHVS and CDR2 FQNEAQ. After removal of 0 bases from V and 8 bases from J, the junction contained 13 bases not matched to a gene. The CDR3 is 18 amino acids. The CDR3 loop is CASSLAPTSGTLVRTQYF. CDR3 coding DNA: TGTGCCAGCAGCTTAGCCCCGACTAGCGGGACCTTGGTGCGTACGCAGTATTTT.

This clonotype was seen a few times. V is TRBV10-2 and J is TRBJ1-1, with 7 bases fitting TRBD1. V shed 10 bases and J 6 bases; nucleotides not matched to a gene: 14. The CDR3 consists of 14 residues. Germline CDR1 and CDR2: WSHSY and SAAADI. CDR3 sequence (DNA): TGCGCCACCGAGGGGGCACGTCCGGGGGCTGAAGCTTTCTTT. Its protein is CATEGARPGAEAFF.

The rearrangement uses TRBV10-3 and TRBJ1-6; weak D call: TRBD1 (6 bases). V lost 0 bases and J 10 bases, leaving 13 bases between the germline ends. The CDR3 runs to 15 residues. CDR1 and CDR2 (germline): ENHRY, SYGVKD. The CDR3 nucleotides read TGTGCCATCAGTGAGTCAACGACAGGAAGGTCACCCCTCCACTTT. It codes for CAISESTTGRSPLHF.

This clonotype was recorded a few times. The rearrangement joins TRBV3-1 to TRBJ2-3; TRBD2 aligns across 7 bases. Germline lookup yields CDR1 LGHDT and CDR2 YNNKEL (reference sequence). The junction had 8 bases not matched to a gene; V was cut back by 7 bases and J by 4 bases. CDR3 size: 14 residues. The CDR3 DNA sequence: TGTGCCAGCACTCAAGCGGGGTTTCCAGATACGCAGTATTTT. It codes for CASTQAGFPDTQYF.

This clonotype has just a few counts. This chain uses TRBV7-2 with TRBJ1-2; 9 bases line up with TRBD1. The V gene end was trimmed by 5 bases and the J gene end by 0 bases; junction bases not matched to a gene: 1. The CDR3 has 14 residues. Germline lookup yields CDR1 SGHTA and CDR2 FQGNSA. The DNA of the CDR3 is TGTGCCAGCAGCCGACAGGGGGCTAACTATGGCTACACCTTC. Its translation is CASSRQGANYGYTF.

V is TRBV10-3 and J is TRBJ2-1; 11 nucleotides line up with TRBD2. The junction had 5 bases not matched to a gene; V was cut back by 2 bases and J by 5 bases. The CDR3 is made up of 16 amino acids. Germline V gene data show CDR1 as ENHRY and CDR2 as SYGVKD. CDR3 sequence reads: CAISEASGRPNNEQFF. The CDR3 DNA reads as TGTGCCATCAGTGAGGCTAGCGGGAGGCCTAACAATGAGCAGTTCTTC.

This clonotype was counted only a few times. The chain uses TRBV20-1 and TRBJ1-1, with D unresolved. The V gene lost 0 bases and the J gene lost 12 bases, with 14 bases spanning the gap. The germline V gene has CDR1 DFQATT and CDR2 SNEGSKA (reference sequence). This CDR3 contains 12 residues. The CDR3 nucleotides are TGCAGTGCTAGAGATAGGGCAGTCACAACTTTCTTT. Translation gives CSARDRAVTTFF.

This clonotype was recorded a few times. V gene TRBV5-1 combines with J gene TRBJ1-1; D ambiguous. This CDR3 contains 13 residues. V lost 5 bases and J 0 bases, leaving 8 bases between the germline ends. Germline lookup yields CDR1 SGHRS and CDR2 YFSETQ. The CDR3 spells CASRPLLNTEAFF. CDR3 DNA: TGCGCCAGCAGGCCTCTATTGAACACTGAAGCTTTCTTT.

This clonotype was seen a handful of times. This chain joins TRBV12-3 or TRBV12-4 and TRBJ2-3; D is uncertain. V was clipped by 8 bases and J by 2 bases, with 5 bases between them. CDR3 length equals 11 residues. The CDR3 DNA follows: TGTGCCAGCGCATACACAGATACGCAGTATTTT. Translating gives CASAYTDTQYF.

The chain has TRBV11-2 and TRBJ1-2; 7 bases align to TRBD1. This CDR3 comprises 15 residues. The trim removed 5 bases at V and 2 bases at J, leaving 8 bases unmatched. Per the germline V gene, CDR1 is SGHAT and CDR2 is FQNNGV. The CDR3, as DNA: TGTGCCAGCAGCCCCCTAACAGGGGTGAACTATGGCTACACCTTC. Translating gives CASSPLTGVNYGYTF.

The chain has TRBV19 and TRBJ1-5; D may be TRBD1 (5 bases). CDR3 size: 12 residues. CDR1 and CDR2 from the germline V gene are LNHDA and SQIVND (reference sequence). V was clipped by 3 bases and J by 11 bases, with 11 bases between them. The CDR3 sequence: CASSIRGSAQHF. The CDR3 DNA sequence: TGTGCCAGTAGTATTCGGGGGTCTGCCCAGCATTTT.

This clonotype was seen only a few times. V is TRBV2 and J is TRBJ1-2; D is uncertain. CDR3 size: 18 residues. The germline gives CDR1 SNHLY, CDR2 FYNNEI. The V gene lost 4 bases and the J gene lost 4 bases, with 25 bases spanning the gap. CDR3 DNA sequence: TGTGCCAGCAGTGTGCGGCCAGTCTCTTTGGCTTCCACCTATGGCTACACCTTC. As protein: CASSVRPVSLASTYGYTF.

The sample holds a few counts of this clonotype. The chain joins TRBV9 to TRBJ1-2; the match to TRBD1 covers 9 bases. The germline CDR1 and CDR2 sequences are SGDLS and YYNGEE. The CDR3 has 15 residues. Trimming at V came to 4 bases and at J to 3 bases, leaving 7 bases not matched to a gene. CDR3 loop: CASSPGQGRDYGYTF. CDR3 sequence (DNA): TGTGCCAGCAGCCCCGGACAGGGGCGGGACTATGGCTACACCTTC.

The chain recombines TRBV3-1 with TRBJ1-2, with D possibly TRBD1 on 5 matching bases. The V end was cut by 3 bases, the J end by 4 bases, with 12 bases between. Germline CDR1 is LGHDT and CDR2 is YNNKEL (reference sequence). The CDR3 covers 14 residues. The CDR3, as DNA: TGTGCCAGCAGCCACCGGGACGGAATCTATGGCTACACCTTC. Protein sequence: CASSHRDGIYGYTF.

This clonotype was counted a few times. V and J are TRBV6-2 or TRBV6-3 and TRBJ2-1; 9 bases agree with TRBD1. Trimming at V came to 4 bases and at J to 10 bases, leaving 8 bases not matched to a gene. The CDR3 contains 14 residues. In germline, CDR1 is MNHEY, CDR2 SVGEGT. CDR3 in amino acids: CASSSHRGQWEQFF. The DNA of the CDR3 is TGTGCCAGCAGTTCTCACAGGGGGCAATGGGAGCAGTTCTTC.

The rearrangement joins TRBV3-1 to TRBJ2-5; D is unresolved. Deletions cut 1 base from V and 5 bases from J, with 11 bases between. Germline lookup yields CDR1 LGHDT and CDR2 YNNKEL (reference sequence). CDR3 length: 14 residues. CDR3 nucleotides: TGTGCCAGCAGCCAAGGTGTAGCCACCGAGACCCAGTACTTC. It encodes CASSQGVATETQYF.

The chain uses TRBV5-1 and TRBJ2-5, with unresolved D. V was pared by 0 bases and J by 1 base, with 10 bases between. The CDR3 extends over 15 amino acids. Germline-derived CDR1 and CDR2 are SGHRS and YFSETQ. The CDR3 DNA reads as TGCGCCAGCAGCTTGGTTGGCCATATCCAAGAGACCCAGTACTTC. Translated: CASSLVGHIQETQYF. Looking up the rest from reference TRBV5-1 and TRBJ2-5 gives the full variable domain: KAGVTQTPRYLIKTRGQQVTLSCSPISGHRSVSWYQQTPGQGLQFLFEYFSETQRNKGNFPGRFSGRQFSNSRSEMNVSTLELGDSALYLCASSLVGHIQETQYFGPGTRLLVL.

The gene calls are TRBV6-1 and TRBJ2-2; 7 positions match TRBD1. The V and J ends lost 6 bases and 3 bases, in that order; junction bases with no gene match: 10. The CDR3 spans 16 residues. Germline V gene sequence: CDR1 MNHNS, CDR2 SASEGT. The CDR3 DNA sequence: TGTGCCAGCAGGGGGGACAGTCCCTGGGACACCGGGGAGCTGTTTTTT. It codes for CASRGDSPWDTGELFF.

The chain employs TRBV15 and TRBJ1-6; D may be TRBD1 (6 bases). This CDR3 region has 17 residues. V lost 2 bases, J lost 0 bases, and 11 bases lay in between. The germline V gene encodes CDR1 LNHNV and CDR2 YYDKDF (reference sequence). CDR3 DNA: TGTGCCACCAGCAGACGGACAGTCAGCTCCTATAATTCACCCCTCCACTTT. Amino acids: CATSRRTVSSYNSPLHF.

The V call is TRBV18, the J call TRBJ2-7; 8 bases are shared with TRBD2. V was clipped by 3 bases and J by 3 bases; unmatched bases: 4. There are 14 residues in the CDR3. CDR1 KGHSH and CDR2 LQKENI come from the germline V gene. The DNA for the CDR3 is TGTGCCAGCTCACCCGCAGCGGGAGACTACGAGCAGTACTTC. Translated, it gives CASSPAAGDYEQYF.

V usage is TRBV20-1 and J usage is TRBJ2-1, with D unclear. Trimming took off 6 bases at V and 1 base at J, with 16 bases between the two ends. Germline CDR1 DFQATT, CDR2 SNEGSKA (reference sequence). The CDR3 is 15 amino acids. The CDR3 DNA reads TGCAGTGCCTTTAGCCATGGCAGTTCCTACAATGAGCAGTTCTTC. This sequence encodes CSAFSHGSSYNEQFF.

The chain employs TRBV9 and TRBJ2-1, with unresolved D. CDR1 is SGDLS, CDR2 YYNGEE, per germline. Between the trimmed V and J ends, which lost 0 bases and 0 bases, there was a span of 7 bases. The CDR3 loop spans 15 amino acids. CDR3 amino acids: CASSVVSSSYNEQFF. As DNA, the CDR3 is TGTGCCAGCAGCGTAGTTAGCAGCTCCTACAATGAGCAGTTCTTC.

There are a few counts of this clonotype. The gene calls are TRBV2 and TRBJ2-1; D possibly corresponds to TRBD1 (5 bases). The germline V gene has CDR1 SNHLY and CDR2 FYNNEI. The CDR3 loop spans 15 amino acids. V was shortened by 0 bases and J by 1 base, with 7 bases between the two germline ends. The CDR3 spells CASSEAGLSYNEQFF. Written as DNA, the CDR3 is TGTGCCAGCAGTGAAGCGGGGCTGTCCTACAATGAGCAGTTCTTC.